Included here is one T cell receptor (beta chain) sequence, with context. Its target antigen remains unknown. No qualities accompany the bases; no much larger clone lies one base away. Including the terminal cysteine and phenylalanine, the CDR3 comprises 13 residues. Only the CDR3 DNA is retained, 39 bases long and in frame from the first base. V sheds 4 bases and J sheds 2 bases, leaving 9 bases between their ends. For CDR1 and CDR2, the germline V gene lists SGHDT and YYEEEE. The data were taken from a study of T cell changes during pregnancy in multiple sclerosis (dated by TCRdb to the late 2010s). Regarding the research as a whole: Changes in the T cell repertoire over the course of pregnancy were examined in this study in women with multiple sclerosis.

The library came from the immunoSEQ multiplex PCR assay. Held by TCRdb, this immuneACCESS table contains in-frame sequences only and omits some clones. Under half of the omission traces to an unresolved V gene where checked; the cause of the rest is unknown. The sample yields 75,000 to 95,000 clones; about 91% were counted once. The top ten clonotypes cover more than 1.5% of the sample. The clonotype comes from a female donor in good health, enrolled as a control in a pregnancy study. This sequence uses TRBV5-6 and TRBJ1-1, with the D gene too uncertain to name. The source material was peripheral blood, sampled in the first trimester of pregnancy. The CDR3 sequence is CASSPEGNTEAFF. The DNA sequence is TGTGCCAGCAGCCCGGAGGGCAACACTGAAGCTTTCTTT.